This section outlines one T cell receptor beta chain sequence together with its context. Its antigen is unidentified. The entry originates in a study of cytomegalovirus exposure and HLA in healthy donors. Study-wide points: Cytomegalovirus-associated status was assigned to 150 or so TCR beta chains. In most subjects, TCR beta sequences reportedly gave accurate predictions of HLA-A and HLA-B alleles. Among the sequence variants, a highly shared cluster was likely an artifact of sequencing.

PCR primers comprised 60 Vbeta and 13 Jbeta primers. Original analysis: Unique TCR beta chains totaled 80 million to 100 million in a later count, with around 11 million of them shared. Method: immunoSEQ multiplex PCR; TCRdb's copy keeps in-frame clones and lacks some. The D gene and trimming were derived from the DNA, and the V and J assignments and clone size from that table. The data contain more than 100,000 clones, roughly three quarters of them singletons. The specimen sequenced was PBMCs. The clonotype comes from a male donor in good health and CMV-seronegative.

This CDR3 is CASSRMGQYSNQPQHF. The CDR3 nucleotides read TGTGCCAGTAGCCGTATGGGACAGTATAGCAATCAGCCCCAGCATTTT. This chain links TRBV19 with TRBJ1-5, with 7 bases aligning to TRBD1. This CDR3 comprises 16 residues. The V and J ends lost 6 bases and 0 bases, in that order; junction bases with no gene match: 8. The germline CDR1 and CDR2 sequences are LNHDA and SQIVND (reference sequence).